The 24 T cell receptor beta chains in this list originate from one sample, sequenced in a study of T cell responses to AZD1222 COVID-19 vaccine. Libraries were prepared by immunoSEQ multiplex PCR; TCRdb keeps only in-frame clonotypes and omits some of them. Among 120,000 or so clones listed, approximately 88% were seen once. This sample comprised peripheral blood, obtained on day 0 of AZD1222 vaccination. These receptors all stem from an adult in good health.

The J gene is TRBJ1-2, the V gene TRBV3-1 (or the pseudogene TRBV3-2); no clear D. The ends were cut back, 0 bases at V and 4 bases at J, with 12 bases in the middle. The CDR3 has 15 amino acids. Germline values: CDR1 LGHDT, CDR2 YNNKEL (reference sequence). The CDR3 sequence is CASSQDVSSAYGYTF. CDR3 DNA sequence: TGTGCCAGCAGCCAAGATGTTAGCTCCGCCTATGGCTACACCTTC.

The CDR3: CASSLVRAGRYNEQFF. The CDR3, as DNA: TGTGCCAGCAGCTTAGTCAGGGCAGGGAGGTACAATGAGCAGTTCTTC. This chain connects TRBV7-2 to TRBJ2-1, with a possible D match to TRBD2 (6 bases). CDR1 and CDR2 from the germline V gene are SGHTA and FQGNSA. V was clipped by 1 base and J by 4 bases, with 14 bases between them. This CDR3 is 16 amino acids long.

The chain employs TRBV5-4 and TRBJ2-5; 9 nucleotides line up with TRBD1. CDR1 is SGHNT and CDR2 is YYREEE in the germline V gene (reference sequence). The CDR3 totals 16 residues. V gave up 4 bases and J gave up 3 bases; unmatched junction bases: 10. The DNA for the CDR3 is TGTGCCAGCAGCAAAGGGACAGGGATGCTGAAAGAGACCCAGTACTTC. This codes for CASSKGTGMLKETQYF. Complete variable domain (other parts from reference TRBV5-4 and TRBJ2-5): ETGVTQSPTHLIKTRGQQVTLRCSSQSGHNTVSWYQQALGQGPQFIFQYYREEENGRGNFPPRFSGLQFPNYSSELNVNALELDDSALYLCASSKGTGMLKETQYFGPGTRLLVL.

The chain has TRBV5-6 and TRBJ1-1; possible D gene TRBD1, 6 bases. Per germline, CDR1 SGHDT and CDR2 YYEEEE. The CDR3 is 15 residues long. V lost 3 bases, J lost 3 bases, and 15 bases lay in between. The CDR3 nucleotides read TGTGCCAGCAGCTCCGCCAGGGGAGGTTACACTGAAGCTTTCTTT. This gives the protein CASSSARGGYTEAFF.

The CDR3: CASSLDPGVGKLFF. The CDR3 DNA sequence: TGCGCCAGCAGCTTGGACCCCGGGGTGGGTAAACTGTTTTTT. The chain links TRBV5-1 to TRBJ1-4; D remains ambiguous. Germline V gives CDR1 SGHRS, CDR2 YFSETQ. CDR3 length: 14 residues. V lost 0 bases to trimming and J lost 11 bases, with 14 bases between them.

The J gene is TRBJ1-5, the V gene TRBV19, with 7 bases matching TRBD1. The CDR3 loop spans 15 amino acids. V shed 7 bases, J shed 6 bases, and the junction held 12 bases outside the gene matches. Germline CDR1 is LNHDA and CDR2 is SQIVND (reference sequence). CDR3 coding DNA: TGTGCCAGTAAGATCGGACAGGCCCAATTTCAGCCCCAGCATTTT. Translation: CASKIGQAQFQPQHF.

The chain combines TRBV18 with TRBJ1-3, with D possibly being TRBD1 (6 bases). The CDR3 contains 13 residues. V was clipped by 5 bases and J by 8 bases, with 13 bases between them. Germline CDR1 is KGHSH and CDR2 is LQKENI. Here the CDR3 DNA reads TGTGCCAGCTCATCAACAGGGTTAGACACCATATATTTT. It codes for CASSSTGLDTIYF.

This chain uses TRBV6-2 or TRBV6-3 with TRBJ2-3; 7 nucleotides match TRBD2. Germline lookup yields CDR1 MNHEY and CDR2 SVGEGT. The CDR3 runs 16 residues. Unmatched junction bases numbered 5, after V lost 0 bases and J lost 2 bases. The CDR3 spells CASSYSGLYNTDTQYF. The CDR3 nucleotides read TGTGCCAGCAGTTACTCGGGACTATATAACACAGATACGCAGTATTTT.

CDR3: CASSSGTSGGAGDTQYF. The CDR3, as DNA: TGTGCCAGCAGCTCCGGGACTAGCGGGGGGGCCGGGGATACGCAGTATTTT. V is TRBV11-3 and J is TRBJ2-3, with 16 positions matching TRBD2. J lost 6 bases, V lost 4 bases, and 7 bases had no gene match. Germline CDR1 is SGHNT and CDR2 is YENEEA. CDR3 length: 17 residues. The full variable domain, completed using reference TRBV11-3 and TRBJ2-3, is EAGVVQSPRYKIIEKKQPVAFWCNPISGHNTLYWYLQNLGQGPELLIRYENEEAVDDSQLPKDRFSAERLKGVDSTLKIQPAELGDSAVYLCASSSGTSGGAGDTQYFGPGTRLTVL.

The V gene is TRBV3-1 (or the pseudogene TRBV3-2), the J gene TRBJ2-2; 8 bases fit TRBD1. The CDR3 runs to 14 residues. V shed 8 bases, J shed 3 bases, and the junction held 5 bases outside the gene matches. Germline values: CDR1 LGHDT, CDR2 YNNKEL (reference sequence). For the CDR3, the DNA is TGTGCCAGCGCCCGGACAGGGCACACCGGGGAGCTGTTTTTT. Protein sequence: CASARTGHTGELFF.

This chain uses TRBV4-2 with TRBJ2-7, with 8 positions matching TRBD2. With V trimmed by 0 bases and J by 2 bases, 6 bases remained unmatched. CDR3 length: 16 amino acids. The germline V gene has CDR1 LGHNA and CDR2 YNFKEQ. This chain's CDR3 is CASSQEDRGGPYEQYF. DNA of the CDR3: TGTGCCAGCAGCCAAGAGGATCGGGGGGGGCCCTACGAGCAGTACTTC.

The rearrangement uses TRBV7-2 and TRBJ1-2; D ambiguous. The CDR3 totals 14 residues. Germline V CDR1 and CDR2: SGHTA, FQGNSA. V was shortened by 5 bases and J by 8 bases, with 18 bases between the two germline ends. The CDR3 loop is CASSRVREVPGYTF. CDR3 bases: TGTGCCAGCAGCAGGGTTAGGGAGGTCCCCGGCTACACCTTC.

To note about this clone: The germline gene is not matched at one end of the junction; a read error may be the cause. V usage is TRBV4-2 and J usage is TRBJ1-2; D perhaps matches TRBD1 (5 bases). CDR3 size: 15 residues. From germline, CDR1 is LGHNA and CDR2 YNFKEQ. CDR3 loop: CASTQKGGAPHGYTF. CDR3 bases: TGTGCCAGCACCCAAAAAGGAGGGGCACCTCATGGCTACACCTTC.

V and J are TRBV2 and TRBJ2-1; D might be TRBD1 or TRBD2, each matching 6 bases. Germline V CDR1 and CDR2: SNHLY, FYNNEI. This CDR3 contains 17 residues. V was pared by 4 bases and J by 0 bases, with 16 bases between. CDR3 sequence reads: CASSGGAGQSSYNEQFF. CDR3 DNA sequence: TGTGCCAGCAGTGGCGGGGCAGGACAGAGCTCCTACAATGAGCAGTTCTTC.

The genes are TRBV15 and TRBJ2-3, with D perhaps assigned TRBD1 or TRBD2 (5 bases each). The CDR3 has 12 amino acids. Trimming cost V 0 bases and J 10 bases, with 8 bases left between them. CDR1 and CDR2 from the germline V gene are LNHNV and YYDKDF (reference sequence). The CDR3 sequence is CATSRDRGAQYF. The CDR3 nucleotides are TGTGCCACCAGCAGAGATAGAGGGGCGCAGTATTTT.

This clone has just one count. The chain has TRBV10-3 and TRBJ2-2, with 8 bases lining up with TRBD1. CDR1 ENHRY and CDR2 SYGVKD come from the germline V gene. With V trimmed by 5 bases and J by 1 base, 6 bases remained unmatched. The length of the CDR3 is 16 residues. DNA for the CDR3: TGTGCCATCAGTCCCCGGACAGGGTGGAACACCGGGGAGCTGTTTTTT. It specifies CAISPRTGWNTGELFF.

The chain couples TRBV7-2 to TRBJ2-1; D unresolved. Germline V CDR1 and CDR2: SGHTA, FQGNSA. The CDR3 spans 12 residues. V lost 3 bases to trimming and J lost 10 bases, with 10 bases between them. The DNA of the CDR3 is TGTGCCAGCAGCTTTAGAGGAGACGAGCAGTTCTTC. Residues: CASSFRGDEQFF.

This chain connects TRBV27 to TRBJ2-3; D is uncertain. The CDR3 runs 11 residues. CDR1 is MNHEY, CDR2 SMNVEV, per germline (reference sequence). V lost 7 bases and J lost 5, with 7 bases in between. The CDR3 nucleotides read TGTGCCAGCAAGTACAGAGATACGCAGTATTTT. Protein product: CASKYRDTQYF.

V usage is TRBV28 and J usage is TRBJ1-1; no definite D call. Germline lookup yields CDR1 MDHEN and CDR2 SYDVKM. V dropped 5 bases and J dropped 3 bases, with 13 bases sitting between them. The CDR3 consists of 14 residues. CDR3 in amino acids: CASSAGGMDTEAFF. The CDR3 DNA reads as TGTGCCAGCAGTGCTGGTGGGATGGACACTGAAGCTTTCTTT.

The chain has TRBV19 and TRBJ1-1, with 8 nucleotides matching TRBD1. Germline V lookup: CDR1 LNHDA, CDR2 SQIVND (reference sequence). The CDR3 runs 15 residues. V shed 6 bases and J 2 bases; nucleotides not matched to a gene: 8. In nucleotides, the CDR3 is TGTGCCAGTAGCACGGGACAGGCTGATAACACTGAAGCTTTCTTT. Its protein product is CASSTGQADNTEAFF.

The chain has TRBV28 and TRBJ2-7; tentatively, D is TRBD1 (5 bases). Trimming took off 5 bases at V and 3 bases at J, with 17 bases between the two ends. Germline-derived CDR1 and CDR2 are MDHEN and SYDVKM. The CDR3 runs 15 residues. The CDR3 here is CASSLQGGIFYEQYF. CDR3 nucleotides: TGTGCCAGCAGTCTGCAGGGTGGGATCTTCTACGAGCAGTACTTC.

Details on this clone: At one end, the junction sequence differs from germline, possibly due to a read error. The chain links TRBV4-3 to TRBJ2-4; no reliable D call. This CDR3 has 15 amino acids. The germline gives CDR1 LGHNA, CDR2 YSLEER. CDR3: CASSQAHEMGKSLDF. The CDR3 region has the DNA TGCGCCAGCAGCCAAGCCCACGAAATGGGGAAGAGTTTGGACTTC.

In regard to this clone: In the same sample, other DNA sequences code for this CDR3. The chain uses TRBV12-3 or TRBV12-4 and TRBJ2-1; D is unclear. This CDR3 spans 11 amino acids. Trimming cost V 3 bases and J 7 bases, with 4 bases left between them. The CDR3 DNA sequence: TGTGCCAGCAGTTTGGTGAATGAGCAGTTCTTC. It specifies CASSLVNEQFF.

V and J are TRBV3-1 (or the pseudogene TRBV3-2) and TRBJ2-3, with TRBD2 matching 10 bases. CDR1 and CDR2 from the germline V gene are LGHDT and YNNKEL (reference sequence). This CDR3 contains 15 residues. After removal of 1 base from V and 6 bases from J, the junction contained 4 bases not matched to a gene. In DNA form, the CDR3 reads TGTGCCAGCAGCCAAGTCAGCGGGGGGGCGGATACGCAGTATTTT. Translating it yields CASSQVSGGADTQYF.